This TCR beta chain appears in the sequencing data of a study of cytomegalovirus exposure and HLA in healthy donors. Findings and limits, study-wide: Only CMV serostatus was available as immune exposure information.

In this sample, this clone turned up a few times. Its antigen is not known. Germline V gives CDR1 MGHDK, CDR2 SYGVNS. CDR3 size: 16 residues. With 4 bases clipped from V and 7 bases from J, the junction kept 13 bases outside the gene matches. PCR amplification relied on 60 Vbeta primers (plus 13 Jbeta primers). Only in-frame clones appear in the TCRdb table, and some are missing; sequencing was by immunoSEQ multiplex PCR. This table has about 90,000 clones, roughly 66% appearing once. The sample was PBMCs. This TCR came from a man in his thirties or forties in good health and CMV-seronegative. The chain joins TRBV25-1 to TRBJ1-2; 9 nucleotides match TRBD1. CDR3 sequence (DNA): TGTGCCAGCAGTGCCCCAACGTGGACAGGGGTAGGTGGCTACACCTTC. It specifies CASSAPTWTGVGGYTF.